This TCR beta chain emerged from a study of cytomegalovirus exposure and HLA in healthy donors. The V gene's germline CDR1 is SGHNT and CDR2 YENEEA. V dropped 3 bases and J dropped 8; count of bases not matched to a gene: 3. This CDR3 has 14 amino acids. Researchers ran the PCR with 60 Vbeta and 13 Jbeta primers. Produced via immunoSEQ multiplex PCR; TCRdb's table is partial and in-frame only. The sample holds 150,000 to 200,000 clones, approximately 80% seen once. This clonotype was sampled from a male donor in good health and CMV-seropositive. What was sequenced was PBMCs. The gene calls are TRBV11-3 and TRBJ2-1, with 11 positions matching TRBD2. CDR3 protein: CASSFTSGSYEQFF. CDR3 DNA: TGTGCCAGCAGCTTCACTAGCGGGAGCTATGAGCAGTTCTTC.